Below are 13 T cell receptor beta chains sequenced from a single sample in a study of shared clonotypes between healthy human individuals. Profiled with immunoSEQ multiplex PCR; TCRdb holds only in-frame clones, not every one. The table has 600,000 to 750,000 clones, 90% seen once; the top ten hold 34%. Source material: memory CD8+ T cells from PBMCs. The subset: CD45RO+ cells pooled with CCR7-negative TemRA cells. These receptors all stem from a man between 18 and 35 years old in good health. Some clones in this sample may be carry-over from other donors' samples.

This chain uses TRBV4-1 with TRBJ2-7, with 7 bases that match TRBD1. Germline V gene lookup returns CDR1 MGHRA and CDR2 YSYEKL. The CDR3 sequence is 14 residues long. Losses at the gene ends were 5 bases for V and 0 bases for J; bases not matched to a gene: 4. CDR3 loop: CASSIRDSSYEQYF. DNA of the CDR3: TGCGCCAGCAGCATTCGGGACAGCTCCTACGAGCAGTACTTC.

In regard to this clone: Other DNA sequences in the same sample also yield this CDR3. The chain employs TRBV27 and TRBJ1-1; 8 nucleotides line up with TRBD1. Germline CDR1 is MNHEY and CDR2 is SMNVEV (reference sequence). This CDR3 contains 13 residues. J gave up 5 bases and V 5 bases, and 4 bases lay outside the gene matches. The chain's CDR3 is CASSPRQGTEAFF. The CDR3 DNA follows: TGTGCCAGCAGTCCCCGACAGGGGACTGAAGCTTTCTTT.

The chain is built from TRBV2 and TRBJ2-5; 8 bases line up with TRBD2. The V and J ends lost 7 bases and 3 bases, in that order; junction bases with no gene match: 13. CDR1 and CDR2 from the germline V gene are SNHLY and FYNNEI. The CDR3 is 16 residues long. Here the CDR3 DNA reads TGTGCCAGCACTCCCCCGAGGGGACTAGGGAAAGAGACCCAGTACTTC. Translated: CASTPPRGLGKETQYF.

The chain combines TRBV2 with TRBJ2-1; D ambiguous. Germline loops: CDR1 SNHLY, CDR2 FYNNEI. Deletions cut 8 bases from V and 7 bases from J, with 12 bases between. The CDR3 covers 12 residues. The CDR3 DNA reads TGTGCCAGCCGAAGTTATGTGAATGAGCAGTTCTTC. Translated, it gives CASRSYVNEQFF.

The chain employs TRBV14 and TRBJ2-7, with D perhaps TRBD2 (5 bases). CDR3 length: 15 residues. Germline V lookup: CDR1 SGHDN, CDR2 FVKESK. Trimming removed 0 bases at V and 2 bases at J, with 11 bases between. The CDR3 loop is CASSQDTRQAYEQYF. CDR3 bases: TGTGCCAGCAGCCAAGATACTAGGCAAGCCTACGAGCAGTACTTC.

CDR3 nucleotides: TGTGCCAGTAGTAGAGAGCGGGAGGGGCCAAGGACCGGGGAGCTGTTTTTT. It yields the protein CASSREREGPRTGELFF. The chain joins TRBV19 to TRBJ2-2; 10 positions agree with TRBD2. Germline CDR1 reads LNHDA; CDR2 reads SQIVND (reference sequence). The V gene end was trimmed by 4 bases and the J gene end by 5 bases; junction bases not matched to a gene: 10. The CDR3 loop spans 17 amino acids.

This sequence joins TRBV29-1 and TRBJ2-7, with D possibly being TRBD2 (6 bases). Germline CDR1 and CDR2: SQVTM and ANQGSEA. CDR3 length equals 14 residues. Trimming left V 4 bases short and J 1 base short, with 14 bases between. The CDR3 region is CSVGTAGTSYEQYF. DNA for the CDR3: TGCAGCGTTGGAACTGCCGGGACTTCCTACGAGCAGTACTTC.

V and J are TRBV30 and TRBJ2-1; 15 nucleotides agree with TRBD2. V shed 3 bases, J shed 0 bases, and the junction held 9 bases outside the gene matches. This CDR3 has 19 amino acids. The germline V gene encodes CDR1 GTSNPN and CDR2 SVGIG (reference sequence). The CDR3 coding sequence is TGTGCCTGGAGGCCCCCGGGACTAGCGGGAGGAGGCTCCTACAATGAGCAGTTCTTC. It specifies CAWRPPGLAGGGSYNEQFF.

V usage is TRBV29-1 and J usage is TRBJ2-1; TRBD2 agrees at 16 bases. CDR3 size: 16 residues. V lost 6 bases to trimming and J lost 6 bases; unmatched junction nucleotides: 8. The germline CDR1 and CDR2 sequences are SQVTM and ANQGSEA. The CDR3 bases are TGCAGCGTGCCCGGGACTAGCGGGAGGGCCGTCAATGAGCAGTTCTTC. This encodes CSVPGTSGRAVNEQFF.

The rearrangement uses TRBV27 and TRBJ2-1; 10 nucleotides align to TRBD1. Germline CDR1 and CDR2: MNHEY and SMNVEV (reference sequence). The CDR3 consists of 15 residues. V trimming: 3 bases; J trimming: 7 bases; junction bases outside the gene matches: 6. The CDR3 coding sequence is TGTGCCAGCAGTTTTCGGGACAGGGGTATGAATGAGCAGTTCTTC. It translates to CASSFRDRGMNEQFF.

To note about this clone: This specimen includes other DNA sequences encoding the same CDR3. The chain combines TRBV13 with TRBJ2-7; D might be TRBD1 (7 bases). The CDR3 has 15 residues. In germline, CDR1 is PRHDT, CDR2 FYEKMQ (reference sequence). The V end lost 4 bases, the J end lost 2 bases, and 15 bases lay between the germline ends. The CDR3 sequence is CASSSGGGIPYEQYF. In nucleotides, the CDR3 is TGTGCCAGCAGCTCTGGAGGGGGCATCCCCTACGAGCAGTACTTC.

This clone was detected many times. The chain employs TRBV5-6 and TRBJ1-2; 7 bases agree with TRBD1. The CDR3 spans 16 residues. V trimming: 2 bases; J trimming: 8 bases; junction bases outside the gene matches: 15. Germline CDR1 SGHDT, CDR2 YYEEEE. For the CDR3, the DNA is TGTGCCAGCAGCTTTGGAGGGGGCGGACCAAGAGGCGGCTACACCTTC. Translated, it gives CASSFGGGGPRGGYTF. The full variable domain, with the rest looked up from reference TRBV5-6 and TRBJ1-2, is DAGVTQSPTHLIKTRGQQVTLRCSPKSGHDTVSWYQQALGQGPQFIFQYYEEEERQRGNFPDRFSGHQFPNYSSELNVNALLLGDSALYLCASSFGGGGPRGGYTFGSGTRLTVV.

The chain uses TRBV11-2 and TRBJ1-2, with 9 nucleotides matching TRBD1. Germline CDR1 SGHAT, CDR2 FQNNGV. V dropped 0 bases and J dropped 8; count of bases not matched to a gene: 7. The CDR3 is made up of 15 amino acids. CDR3 DNA: TGTGCCAGCAGCTTAGATCCCGGGACAGGGACCGGCTACACCTTC. Protein product: CASSLDPGTGTGYTF.